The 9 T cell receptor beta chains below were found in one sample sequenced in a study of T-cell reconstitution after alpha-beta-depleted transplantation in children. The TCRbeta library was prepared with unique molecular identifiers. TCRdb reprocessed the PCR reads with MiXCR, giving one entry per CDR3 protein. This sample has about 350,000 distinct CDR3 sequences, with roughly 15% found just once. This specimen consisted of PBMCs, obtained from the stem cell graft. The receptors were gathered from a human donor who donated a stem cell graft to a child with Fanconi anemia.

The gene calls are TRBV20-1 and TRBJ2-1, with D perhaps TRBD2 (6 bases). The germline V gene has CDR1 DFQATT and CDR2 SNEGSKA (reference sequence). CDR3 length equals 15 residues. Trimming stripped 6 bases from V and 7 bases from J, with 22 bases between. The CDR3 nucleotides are TGCAGTGCGGCAGGCCAACCCGCGGGGAATAATGAGCAGTTCTTC. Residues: CSAAGQPAGNNEQFF.

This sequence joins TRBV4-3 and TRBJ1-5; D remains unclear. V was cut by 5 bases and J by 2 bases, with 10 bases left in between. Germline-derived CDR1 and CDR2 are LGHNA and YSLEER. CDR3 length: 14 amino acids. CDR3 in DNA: TGCGCCAGCAGCGAGAGGTGGGGCAATCAGCCCCAGCATTTT. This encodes CASSERWGNQPQHF.

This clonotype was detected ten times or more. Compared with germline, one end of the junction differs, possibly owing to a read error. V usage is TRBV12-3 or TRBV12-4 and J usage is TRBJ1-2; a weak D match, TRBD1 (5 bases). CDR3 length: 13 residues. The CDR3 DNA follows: TGTGCCAGCAGCTTAGGAGGGGACTATGGCTACACCTTC. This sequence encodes CASSLGGDYGYTF.

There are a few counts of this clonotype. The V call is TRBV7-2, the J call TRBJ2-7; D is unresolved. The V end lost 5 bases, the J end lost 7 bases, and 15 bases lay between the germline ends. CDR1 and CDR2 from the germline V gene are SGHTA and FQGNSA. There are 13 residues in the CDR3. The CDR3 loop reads CASSDCEMCEQYF. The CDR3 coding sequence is TGTGCCAGCAGCGACTGTGAGATGTGTGAGCAGTACTTC.

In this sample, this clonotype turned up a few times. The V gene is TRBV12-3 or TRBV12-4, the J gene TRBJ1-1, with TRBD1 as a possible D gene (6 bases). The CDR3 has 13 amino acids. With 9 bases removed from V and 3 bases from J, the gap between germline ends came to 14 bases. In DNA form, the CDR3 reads TGTGCCAGTGACCGGGACACTTACACTGAAGCTTTCTTT. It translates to CASDRDTYTEAFF.

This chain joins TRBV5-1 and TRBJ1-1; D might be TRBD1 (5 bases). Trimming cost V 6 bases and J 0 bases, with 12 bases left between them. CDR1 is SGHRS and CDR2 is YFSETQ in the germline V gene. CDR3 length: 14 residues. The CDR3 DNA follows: TGCGCCAGCAACTTAGACAGTTTGAACACTGAAGCTTTCTTT. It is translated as CASNLDSLNTEAFF.

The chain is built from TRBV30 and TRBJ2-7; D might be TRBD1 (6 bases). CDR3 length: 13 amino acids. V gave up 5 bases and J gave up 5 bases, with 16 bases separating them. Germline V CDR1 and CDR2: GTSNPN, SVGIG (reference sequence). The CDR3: CAWGQSGANEQYF. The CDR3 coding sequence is TGTGCCTGGGGACAGTCTGGGGCGAACGAGCAGTACTTC.

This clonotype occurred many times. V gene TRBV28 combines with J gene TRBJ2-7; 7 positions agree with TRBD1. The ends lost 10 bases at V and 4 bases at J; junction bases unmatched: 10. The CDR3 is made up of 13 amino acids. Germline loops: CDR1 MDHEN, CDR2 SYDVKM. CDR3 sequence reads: CATSGTVAYEQYV. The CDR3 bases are TGTGCCACCTCCGGGACAGTAGCTTACGAGCAGTACGTC.

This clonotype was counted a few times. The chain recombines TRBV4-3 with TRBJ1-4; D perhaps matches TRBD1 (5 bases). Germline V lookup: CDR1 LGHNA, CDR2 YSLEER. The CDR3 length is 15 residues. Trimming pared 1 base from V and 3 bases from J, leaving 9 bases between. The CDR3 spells CASSQGGKPNEKLFF. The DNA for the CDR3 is TGCGCCAGCAGCCAAGGGGGGAAACCTAATGAAAAACTGTTTTTT.